This passage covers 29 T cell receptor beta chains from one sample sequenced in a study of cytomegalovirus exposure and HLA in healthy donors (dated by TCRdb to the late 2010s). Library preparation employed the immunoSEQ multiplex PCR assay. The multiplex PCR relied on a mix of 60 forward primers for TCR Vbeta segments and 13 reverse primers for TCR Jbeta segments. Here the immuneACCESS table is served through TCRdb, limited to in-frame sequences with V and J called. Missing clones are a known gap in these copies; in checked studies unresolved V genes cover under half, and the rest lacks a known reason. The sample has under 200,000 clones on record, approximately 86% of them singletons. Roughly 0.34% of the sample goes to the ten largest clones. Input material: PBMCs. These TCRs come from a woman in her twenties or thirties in good health and CMV-seronegative.

V and J are TRBV27 and TRBJ2-2; perhaps TRBD2 as D (5 bases). In germline, CDR1 is MNHEY, CDR2 SMNVEV (reference sequence). The CDR3 covers 14 residues. Trimming took 4 bases from V and 7 from J, leaving 13 bases between them. For the CDR3, the DNA is TGTGCCAGCAGTTCCTCGCGGGTCGTCGGGGAGCTGTTTTTT. It translates to CASSSSRVVGELFF.

This chain connects TRBV5-5 to TRBJ2-7; possible D gene TRBD2, 5 bases. This CDR3 contains 13 residues. The V gene's germline CDR1 is SGHKS and CDR2 YYEKEE (reference sequence). V was clipped by 3 bases and J by 7 bases, with 14 bases between them. CDR3 protein: CASSSAGGQEQYF. The CDR3 DNA is TGTGCCAGCAGCTCCGCAGGAGGCCAGGAGCAGTACTTC.

The chain carries TRBV5-1 and TRBJ2-3; D call uncertain. The germline V gene has CDR1 SGHRS and CDR2 YFSETQ. V gave up 0 bases and J gave up 0 bases, with 8 bases separating them. CDR3 length: 15 residues. DNA of the CDR3: TGCGCCAGCAGCTTGGTGGGCCAAAGCACAGATACGCAGTATTTT. Its translation is CASSLVGQSTDTQYF.

This chain links TRBV10-2 with TRBJ1-1; D might be TRBD1 (6 bases). Trimming left V 6 bases short and J 3 bases short, with 14 bases between. The germline V gene encodes CDR1 WSHSY and CDR2 SAAADI. The CDR3 sequence is 14 residues long. The CDR3 nucleotides read TGCGCCAGCAGACCTGGGGGGGGCTACACTGAAGCTTTCTTT. Protein: CASRPGGGYTEAFF.

The chain recombines TRBV5-1 with TRBJ2-5; no clear D gene. V was pared by 4 bases and J by 2 bases, with 3 bases between. The CDR3 consists of 11 residues. Per the germline V gene, CDR1 is SGHRS and CDR2 is YFSETQ. CDR3 in DNA: TGCGCCAGCAGCCAGCAAGAGACCCAGTACTTC. This sequence encodes CASSQQETQYF.

This clone has a single count. The chain combines TRBV27 with TRBJ2-1; D not certain. V was clipped by 5 bases and J by 3 bases, with 14 bases between them. The CDR3 is made up of 15 amino acids. Germline V gene lookup returns CDR1 MNHEY and CDR2 SMNVEV (reference sequence). CDR3 sequence reads: CASSVNSLGYNEQFF. The CDR3 region has the DNA TGTGCCAGCAGTGTCAACTCCCTAGGCTACAATGAGCAGTTCTTC.

This chain uses TRBV27 with TRBJ2-3; TRBD2 might be the D (6 bases). The CDR3 length is 15 residues. Germline-derived CDR1 and CDR2 are MNHEY and SMNVEV (reference sequence). Trimming took 8 bases from V and 7 from J, leaving 22 bases between them. The CDR3 bases are TGTGCCAGCTCCACGGGGGTATCGGTAGTAAATACGCAGTATTTT. Its translation: CASSTGVSVVNTQYF.

The genes are TRBV5-1 and TRBJ2-2, with 9 bases identical to TRBD1. CDR1 is SGHRS, CDR2 YFSETQ, per germline. The length of the CDR3 is 16 residues. V lost 1 base and J lost 6; bases outside the gene matches: 7. This chain's CDR3 is CASSLSTGGASGELFF. The CDR3 bases are TGCGCCAGCAGCTTGTCCACAGGGGGCGCTTCCGGGGAGCTGTTTTTT.

This clone was detected once. The chain combines TRBV29-1 with TRBJ2-5; 8 positions agree with TRBD1. This CDR3 region has 13 residues. V was pared by 8 bases and J by 5 bases, with 10 bases of the junction left unmatched. CDR1 is SQVTM and CDR2 is ANQGSEA in the germline V gene. The CDR3 protein is CSFGQGVGETQYF. CDR3 sequence (DNA): TGCAGCTTTGGACAGGGAGTTGGGGAGACCCAGTACTTC.

The chain employs TRBV11-3 and TRBJ1-1; TRBD1 matches at 8 bases. V lost 5 bases, J lost 4 bases, and 6 bases stayed unmatched. The CDR3 spans 14 residues. Germline CDR1 is SGHNT and CDR2 is YENEEA. The DNA for the CDR3 is TGTGCCAGCAGCCCGGACAGGGCGAGCACTGAAGCTTTCTTT. This codes for CASSPDRASTEAFF.

The J gene is TRBJ2-7, the V gene TRBV6-5; TRBD2 might be the D (6 bases). Germline CDR1 is MNHEY and CDR2 is SVGAGI. The CDR3 has 16 residues. V lost 2 bases and J 0 bases, leaving 14 bases between the germline ends. In DNA, the CDR3 is TGTGCCAGCAGTTACCTAGGGGCGACTAGCTCCTACGAGCAGTACTTC. Translating it yields CASSYLGATSSYEQYF.

The chain combines TRBV7-2 with TRBJ1-5; D call uncertain. Trimming took 2 bases from V and 7 from J, leaving 15 bases between them. The germline gives CDR1 SGHTA, CDR2 FQGNSA. The CDR3 is 15 residues long. The CDR3 nucleotides read TGTGCCAGCAGCTTATCCGGTCGGGTACGACAGCCCCAGCATTTT. The encoded protein is CASSLSGRVRQPQHF. Variable domain in full (rest from reference TRBV7-2 and TRBJ1-5): GAGVSQSPSNKVTEKGKDVELRCDPISGHTALYWYRQSLGQGLEFLIYFQGNSAPDKSGLPSDRFSAERTGGSVSTLTIQRTQQEDSAVYLCASSLSGRVRQPQHFGDGTRLSIL.

This clone turned up a few times. The chain joins TRBV5-1 to TRBJ2-7, with a tentative D call TRBD2 (7 bases). Trimming stripped 0 bases from V and 0 bases from J, with 10 bases between. Germline lookup yields CDR1 SGHRS and CDR2 YFSETQ. This CDR3 comprises 15 residues. The CDR3 nucleotides read TGCGCCAGCAGCTTGGGGGGGGGCGACTCCTACGAGCAGTACTTC. Translating it yields CASSLGGGDSYEQYF. Together with reference TRBV5-1 and TRBJ2-7, the CDR3 gives the full variable domain: KAGVTQTPRYLIKTRGQQVTLSCSPISGHRSVSWYQQTPGQGLQFLFEYFSETQRNKGNFPGRFSGRQFSNSRSEMNVSTLELGDSALYLCASSLGGGDSYEQYFGPGTRLTVT.

CDR3 nucleotide sequence: TGTGCCAGCAGAAAGAGACAGGTTGCACAGTACTTC. This gives the protein CASRKRQVAQYF. This chain joins TRBV21-1 and TRBJ2-7; TRBD1 reflects the table's D call only, with no check against the DNA. TRBV21-1 is labeled a pseudogene. This CDR3 region has 12 residues.

The chain employs TRBV9 and TRBJ1-1; D gene unclear. From germline, CDR1 is SGDLS and CDR2 YYNGEE. The CDR3 consists of 13 residues. V shed 0 bases and J shed 6 bases, with 9 bases lying between them. The CDR3 DNA is TGTGCCAGCAGCGTAGTGATGTCGGCTGAAGCTTTCTTT. It codes for CASSVVMSAEAFF.

The CDR3 loop is CASSLPFSESPYNEQFF. In DNA, the CDR3 is TGTGCCAGCAGCTTACCCTTCTCTGAGTCCCCATACAATGAGCAGTTCTTC. This chain links TRBV7-8 with TRBJ2-1; D call uncertain. Germline lookup yields CDR1 SGHVS and CDR2 FQNEAQ. Between the trimmed V and J ends, which lost 2 bases and 4 bases, there was a span of 18 bases. This CDR3 spans 17 amino acids.

The chain is built from TRBV6-1 and TRBJ2-5, with D possibly matching TRBD2 (5 bases). The CDR3 extends over 13 amino acids. The V and J ends lost 7 bases and 5 bases respectively, with 14 bases between them. CDR1 MNHNS and CDR2 SASEGT come from the germline V gene. The CDR3 spells CASNLRGEETQYF. CDR3 nucleotides: TGTGCCAGCAATTTACGGGGAGAGGAGACCCAGTACTTC.

This chain connects TRBV4-2 to TRBJ1-2; 7 nucleotides agree with TRBD1. The CDR3 is made up of 15 amino acids. V trimming: 1 base; J trimming: 4 bases; junction bases outside the gene matches: 6. Germline assignment: CDR1 LGHNA and CDR2 YNFKEQ. The CDR3 region has the DNA TGTGCCAGCAGCCAAGCCCAGGGACAGATCTATGGCTACACCTTC. Translating it yields CASSQAQGQIYGYTF.

V usage is TRBV29-1 and J usage is TRBJ2-1, with TRBD2 identical over 8 bases. Germline trimming cut 7 bases from V and 10 bases from J; bases unmatched to any gene: 9. The CDR3 runs to 12 residues. Germline V gene lookup returns CDR1 SQVTM and CDR2 ANQGSEA. CDR3: CSGAGGFGEQFF. In DNA form, the CDR3 reads TGCAGCGGGGCGGGAGGTTTCGGCGAGCAGTTCTTC.

The rearrangement uses TRBV5-4 and TRBJ2-6; 10 nucleotides line up with TRBD2. The germline gives CDR1 SGHNT, CDR2 YYREEE (reference sequence). The V segment lost 2 bases and the J segment 0 bases; nucleotides outside the gene matches: 5. This CDR3 contains 18 residues. CDR3 residues: CASSFTGLATSGANVLTF. For the CDR3, the DNA is TGTGCCAGCAGCTTCACGGGACTAGCGACCTCTGGGGCCAACGTCCTGACTTTC.

The genes are TRBV15 and TRBJ2-1, with 10 nucleotides matching TRBD2. J was trimmed by 9 bases and V by 1 base; bases with no gene match: 15. CDR3 size: 18 residues. CDR1 and CDR2 (germline): LNHNV, YYDKDF (reference sequence). The CDR3 here is CATSRVRGTSGTQGEQFF. The CDR3 DNA follows: TGTGCCACCAGCAGAGTGAGGGGAACTAGCGGGACTCAGGGTGAGCAGTTCTTC.

The rearrangement joins TRBV2 to TRBJ1-2, with 9 bases that match TRBD1. CDR1 SNHLY and CDR2 FYNNEI come from the germline V gene. This CDR3 is 15 amino acids long. V shed 2 bases and J 7 bases; nucleotides not matched to a gene: 8. CDR3 nucleotides: TGTGCCAGCAGTGAAATGGGACAGGGAGTAGCTGGCTACACCTTC. It specifies CASSEMGQGVAGYTF.

The chain employs TRBV27 and TRBJ1-5; a weak D match, TRBD1 (5 bases). V lost 4 bases and J lost 3, with 16 bases in between. This CDR3 region has 16 residues. Germline CDR1 is MNHEY and CDR2 is SMNVEV (reference sequence). The CDR3 is CASSWGLLGANQPQHF. The CDR3 coding sequence is TGTGCCAGCAGTTGGGGCCTCCTAGGGGCCAATCAGCCCCAGCATTTT.

The rearrangement uses TRBV6-1 and TRBJ1-2; unclear D gene. From germline, CDR1 is MNHNS and CDR2 SASEGT. The CDR3 has 14 amino acids. V was trimmed by 3 bases and J by 4 bases, leaving 12 bases between them. CDR3 DNA sequence: TGTGCCAGCAGTGACAGGTCGGGAGGCTATGGCTACACCTTC. Translating it yields CASSDRSGGYGYTF.

J is TRBJ2-5 and V is TRBV29-1; 12 bases align to TRBD2. CDR1 is SQVTM, CDR2 ANQGSEA, per germline. V shed 5 bases and J 5 bases; nucleotides not matched to a gene: 6. This CDR3 spans 14 amino acids. CDR3 nucleotides: TGCAGCGTTCCTAGCGGGGGGGCTCGTGAGACCCAGTACTTC. It encodes CSVPSGGARETQYF.

This clone was counted a single time. This chain joins TRBV7-8 and TRBJ2-3; D is ambiguous. In germline, CDR1 is SGHVS, CDR2 FQNEAQ. CDR3 length: 14 amino acids. V lost 1 base to trimming and J lost 2 bases, with 7 bases between them. The CDR3 reads CASSLGGFTDTQYF. The CDR3 DNA is TGTGCCAGCAGCTTAGGCGGCTTCACAGATACGCAGTATTTT. Variable domain in full (rest from reference TRBV7-8 and TRBJ2-3): GAGVSQSPRYKVAKRGQDVALRCDPISGHVSLFWYQQALGQGPEFLTYFQNEAQLDKSGLPSDRFFAERPEGSVSTLKIQRTQQEDSAVYLCASSLGGFTDTQYFGPGTRLTVL.

There are a few counts of this clone. V gene TRBV5-4 combines with J gene TRBJ2-1; tentative D call: TRBD2 (6 bases). This CDR3 contains 17 residues. Germline V gene data show CDR1 as SGHNT and CDR2 as YYREEE (reference sequence). V lost 2 bases, J lost 0 bases, and 15 bases lay in between. The DNA of the CDR3 is TGTGCCAGCAGCTTTTTAGGCGGGGCAAGCTCCTACAATGAGCAGTTCTTC. Translation: CASSFLGGASSYNEQFF.

CDR3 bases: TGTGCCAGCAGGGAACTAGCGGGAGGCCACAATGAGCAGTTCTTC. Translated, it gives CASRELAGGHNEQFF. The V call is TRBV6-1, the J call TRBJ2-1; 12 positions match TRBD2. This CDR3 contains 15 residues. The V gene's germline CDR1 is MNHNS and CDR2 SASEGT. The trim removed 6 bases at V and 5 bases at J, leaving 5 bases unmatched.

The chain recombines TRBV28 with TRBJ1-5; unclear D gene. The CDR3 runs 15 residues. Germline CDR1 reads MDHEN; CDR2 reads SYDVKM. Trimming left V 2 bases short and J 0 bases short, with 8 bases between. The CDR3, as DNA: TGTGCCAGCAGTTTAATTTCTTATAGCAATCAGCCCCAGCATTTT. The encoded protein is CASSLISYSNQPQHF.